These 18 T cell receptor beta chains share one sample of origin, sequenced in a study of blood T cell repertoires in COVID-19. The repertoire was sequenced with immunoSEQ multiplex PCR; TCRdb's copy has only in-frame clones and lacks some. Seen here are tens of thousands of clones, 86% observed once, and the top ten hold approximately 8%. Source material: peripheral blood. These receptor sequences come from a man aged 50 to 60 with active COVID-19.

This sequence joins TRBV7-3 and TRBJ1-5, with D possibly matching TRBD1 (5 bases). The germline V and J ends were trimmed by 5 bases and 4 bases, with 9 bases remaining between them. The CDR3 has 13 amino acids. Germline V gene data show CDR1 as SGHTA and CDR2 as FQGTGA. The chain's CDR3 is CASSIGVNQPQHF. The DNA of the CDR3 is TGTGCCAGCAGCATAGGGGTAAATCAGCCCCAGCATTTT.

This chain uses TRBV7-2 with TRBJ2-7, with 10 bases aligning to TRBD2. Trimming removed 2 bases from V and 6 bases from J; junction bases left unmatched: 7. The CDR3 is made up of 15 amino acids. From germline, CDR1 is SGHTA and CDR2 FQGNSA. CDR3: CASSLKAGGGAEQYF. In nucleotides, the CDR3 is TGTGCCAGCAGCTTAAAAGCGGGGGGGGGAGCCGAGCAGTACTTC. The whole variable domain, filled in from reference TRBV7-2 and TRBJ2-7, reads GAGVSQSPSNKVTEKGKDVELRCDPISGHTALYWYRQSLGQGLEFLIYFQGNSAPDKSGLPSDRFSAERTGGSVSTLTIQRTQQEDSAVYLCASSLKAGGGAEQYFGPGTRLTVT.

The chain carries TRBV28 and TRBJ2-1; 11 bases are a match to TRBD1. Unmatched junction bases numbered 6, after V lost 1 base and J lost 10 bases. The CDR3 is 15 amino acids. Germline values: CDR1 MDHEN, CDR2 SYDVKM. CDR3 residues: CASSLLRTGGWEQFF. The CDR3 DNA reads TGTGCCAGCAGTTTATTAAGGACAGGGGGCTGGGAGCAGTTCTTC.

CDR3 residues: CASTRDYEQYF. Here the CDR3 DNA reads TGTGCCAGCACCCGGGACTACGAGCAGTACTTC. This rearrangement joins TRBV6-5 to TRBJ2-7; possible D gene TRBD2, 5 bases. V lost 7 bases and J 3 bases, leaving 7 bases between the germline ends. In germline, CDR1 is MNHEY, CDR2 SVGAGI. CDR3 size: 11 residues.

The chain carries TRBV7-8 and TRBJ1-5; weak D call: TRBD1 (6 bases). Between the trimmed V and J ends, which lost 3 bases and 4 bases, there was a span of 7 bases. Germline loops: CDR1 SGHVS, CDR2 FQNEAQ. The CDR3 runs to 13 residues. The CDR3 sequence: CASSLQGNQPQHF. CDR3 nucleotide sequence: TGTGCCAGCAGCTTGCAGGGGAATCAGCCCCAGCATTTT.

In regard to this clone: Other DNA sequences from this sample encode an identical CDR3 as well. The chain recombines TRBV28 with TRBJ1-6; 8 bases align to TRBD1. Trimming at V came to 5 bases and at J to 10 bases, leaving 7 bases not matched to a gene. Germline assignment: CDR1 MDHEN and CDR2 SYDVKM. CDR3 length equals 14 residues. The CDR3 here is CASSPGQGGSPLHF. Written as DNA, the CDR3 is TGTGCCAGCAGTCCCGGACAGGGTGGCTCACCCCTCCACTTT.

The CDR3 DNA sequence: TGTGCCAGCAGCCTAAGGCAGGGCTCCGATACGCAGTATTTT. Its translation: CASSLRQGSDTQYF. The chain couples TRBV11-1 to TRBJ2-3; tentative D call: TRBD1 (5 bases). The CDR3 extends over 14 amino acids. Germline V gene sequence: CDR1 SGHAT, CDR2 FQDESV (reference sequence). V was trimmed by 5 bases and J by 6 bases, leaving 15 bases between them.

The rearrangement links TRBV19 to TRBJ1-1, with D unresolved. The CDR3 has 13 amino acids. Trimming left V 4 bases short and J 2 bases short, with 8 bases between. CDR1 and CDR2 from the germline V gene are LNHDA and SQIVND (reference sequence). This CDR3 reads CASSTQANTEAFF. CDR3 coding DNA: TGTGCCAGTAGTACTCAGGCAAACACTGAAGCTTTCTTT. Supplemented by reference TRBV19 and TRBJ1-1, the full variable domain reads DGGITQSPKYLFRKEGQNVTLSCEQNLNHDAMYWYRQDPGQGLRLIYYSQIVNDFQKGDIAEGYSVSREKKESFPLTVTSAQKNPTAFYLCASSTQANTEAFFGQGTRLTVV.

The CDR3, as DNA: TGTGCCAGCAGCTTAGCATCGGTGGGCGGCTACACCTTC. It translates to CASSLASVGGYTF. The rearrangement uses TRBV7-9 and TRBJ1-2; D gene uncertain. V lost 0 bases, J lost 8 bases, and 10 bases lay in between. Germline V lookup: CDR1 SEHNR, CDR2 FQNEAQ (reference sequence). The CDR3 sequence is 13 residues long. Variable domain in full (rest from reference TRBV7-9 and TRBJ1-2): DTGVSQNPRHKITKRGQNVTFRCDPISEHNRLYWYRQTLGQGPEFLTYFQNEAQLEKSRLLSDRFSAERPKGSFSTLEIQRTEQGDSAMYLCASSLASVGGYTFGSGTRLTVV.

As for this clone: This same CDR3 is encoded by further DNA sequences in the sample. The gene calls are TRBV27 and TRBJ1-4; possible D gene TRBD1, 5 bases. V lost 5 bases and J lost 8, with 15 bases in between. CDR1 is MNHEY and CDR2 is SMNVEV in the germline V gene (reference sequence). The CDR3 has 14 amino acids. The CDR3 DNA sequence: TGTGCCAGCAGTCCCACTCCCGGGGGGGAAAAACTGTTTTTT. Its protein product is CASSPTPGGEKLFF.

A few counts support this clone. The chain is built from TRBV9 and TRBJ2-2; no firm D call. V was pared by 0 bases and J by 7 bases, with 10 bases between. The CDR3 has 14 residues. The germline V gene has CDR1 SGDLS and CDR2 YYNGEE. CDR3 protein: CASSVASGHGELFF. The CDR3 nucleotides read TGTGCCAGCAGCGTAGCTTCGGGTCACGGGGAGCTGTTTTTT.

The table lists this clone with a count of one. CDR3 loop: CASSLFGTGGYGANVLTF. The CDR3 region has the DNA TGTGCCAGCAGTTTATTTGGGACAGGGGGTTATGGGGCCAACGTCCTGACTTTC. This chain links TRBV27 with TRBJ2-6; 11 bases fit TRBD1. Germline V lookup: CDR1 MNHEY, CDR2 SMNVEV (reference sequence). CDR3 size: 18 residues. The trim removed 1 base at V and 3 bases at J, leaving 5 bases unmatched.

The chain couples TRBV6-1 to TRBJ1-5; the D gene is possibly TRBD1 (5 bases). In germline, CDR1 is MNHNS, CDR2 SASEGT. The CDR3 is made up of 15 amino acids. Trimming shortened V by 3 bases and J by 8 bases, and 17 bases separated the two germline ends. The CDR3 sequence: CASSDGGTENKPQHF. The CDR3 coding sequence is TGTGCCAGCAGTGATGGGGGGACGGAGAACAAGCCCCAGCATTTT.

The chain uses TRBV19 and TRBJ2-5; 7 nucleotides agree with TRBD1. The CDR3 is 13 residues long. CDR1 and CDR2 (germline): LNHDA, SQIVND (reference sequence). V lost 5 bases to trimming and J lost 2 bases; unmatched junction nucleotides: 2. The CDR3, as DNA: TGTGCCAGTAGTGGGACAGATCAAGAGACCCAGTACTTC. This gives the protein CASSGTDQETQYF.

CDR3 in amino acids: CASSPPGQGNYEQYF. For the CDR3, the DNA is TGTGCCAGCAGCCCCCCCGGACAGGGTAACTACGAGCAGTACTTC. This chain joins TRBV5-6 and TRBJ2-7; 8 nucleotides match TRBD1. The CDR3 has 15 amino acids. Losses at the gene ends were 4 bases for V and 3 bases for J; bases not matched to a gene: 9. CDR1 SGHDT and CDR2 YYEEEE come from the germline V gene.

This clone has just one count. The CDR3 loop is CASSQRGPYEQYF. The CDR3 nucleotides are TGTGCCAGCAGCCAGCGGGGGCCCTACGAGCAGTACTTC. The chain links TRBV27 to TRBJ2-7; 8 bases line up with TRBD2. Germline CDR1 and CDR2: MNHEY and SMNVEV (reference sequence). CDR3 size: 13 residues. V shed 6 bases and J 2 bases; nucleotides not matched to a gene: 3.

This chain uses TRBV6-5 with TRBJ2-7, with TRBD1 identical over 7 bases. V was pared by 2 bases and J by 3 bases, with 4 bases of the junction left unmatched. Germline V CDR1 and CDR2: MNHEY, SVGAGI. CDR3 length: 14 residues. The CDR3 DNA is TGTGCCAGCAGTTACGGACAGGCCCTCTACGAGCAGTACTTC. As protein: CASSYGQALYEQYF.

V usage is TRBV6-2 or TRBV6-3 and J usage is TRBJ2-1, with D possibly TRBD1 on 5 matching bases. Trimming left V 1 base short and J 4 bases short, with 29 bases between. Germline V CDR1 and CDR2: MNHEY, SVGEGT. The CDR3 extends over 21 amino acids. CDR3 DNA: TGTGCCAGCAGTTACTACCCAGGCGGTCCCGATGGCAAGGGGATATACAATGAGCAGTTCTTC. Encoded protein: CASSYYPGGPDGKGIYNEQFF.